The 23 T cell receptor beta chains reported below all come from one sample, sequenced in a study of shared clonotypes between healthy human individuals (dated by TCRdb to the early 2020s). Libraries were built with the immunoSEQ multiplex PCR assay. As stored in TCRdb, this immuneACCESS dataset retains in-frame rearrangements with V and J assigned. A fraction of the clones does not appear; measured against another copy, unresolved V genes explain less than half of the discrepancy, and the remainder lacks a known reason. The sample table lists 2 million to 2.5 million clones, more than 90% of them with a count of one. Of the sample, 0.13% is held by the ten largest clones. The sample consisted of naive CD4+ T cells sorted from blood. Explained via the paper, the cell subset or site label denotes: CD45RA+ positively selected. These receptors all come from a man younger than 35 in good health.

The rearrangement joins TRBV4-3 to TRBJ1-6; 8 bases fit TRBD1. Germline loops: CDR1 LGHNA, CDR2 YSLEER. This CDR3 region has 12 residues. The junction had 4 bases not matched to a gene; V was cut back by 10 bases and J by 8 bases. CDR3 in amino acids: CATGTGDSPLHF. The CDR3 DNA is TGCGCCACCGGGACAGGAGATTCACCCCTCCACTTT.

The genes are TRBV7-9 and TRBJ2-7; no definite D call. Germline V lookup: CDR1 SEHNR, CDR2 FQNEAQ (reference sequence). V lost 7 bases to trimming and J lost 6 bases, with 16 bases between them. The CDR3 has 13 residues. Here the CDR3 DNA reads TGTGCCAGCACCCCACCAGGCAACGGCGAGCAGTACTTC. The encoded protein is CASTPPGNGEQYF.

As regards this clone: The same CDR3 is also encoded by other DNA sequences in this sample. The chain carries TRBV10-3 and TRBJ1-1, with TRBD1 matching 10 bases. J gave up 1 base and V 7 bases, and 3 bases lay outside the gene matches. CDR3 length: 14 residues. Germline CDR1 reads ENHRY; CDR2 reads SYGVKD. The CDR3 nucleotides are TGTGCCATCACTCGGGACAGGGGGAACACTGAAGCTTTCTTT. Amino acid sequence: CAITRDRGNTEAFF.

J is TRBJ1-2 and V is TRBV5-4, with D tentatively TRBD1 (5 bases). Germline-derived CDR1 and CDR2 are SGHNT and YYREEE (reference sequence). The CDR3 contains 14 residues. V lost 0 bases and J lost 6, with 12 bases in between. The CDR3 loop is CASSLAAREDGYTF. The DNA for the CDR3 is TGTGCCAGCAGCTTGGCCGCCAGGGAAGATGGCTACACCTTC.

The chain carries TRBV27 and TRBJ1-4, with TRBD1 matching 7 bases. Germline-derived CDR1 and CDR2 are MNHEY and SMNVEV (reference sequence). Trimming took 4 bases from V and 0 from J; bases not matched to a gene: 14. CDR3 size: 19 residues. DNA for the CDR3: TGTGCCAGCAGTTCCTTACCCTTACAGGGGATAGCAACTAATGAAAAACTGTTTTTT. Protein product: CASSSLPLQGIATNEKLFF.

This clone came up once. This chain uses TRBV5-4 with TRBJ2-7; D is unresolved. The CDR3 contains 16 residues. V dropped 0 bases and J dropped 9 bases, with 22 bases sitting between them. The germline V gene encodes CDR1 SGHNT and CDR2 YYREEE (reference sequence). This chain's CDR3 is CASSLAPLHQIKGQYF. The CDR3 DNA follows: TGTGCCAGCAGCTTGGCGCCACTCCATCAGATTAAGGGGCAGTACTTC.

V is TRBV14 and J is TRBJ2-7; 7 nucleotides align to TRBD1. This CDR3 spans 13 amino acids. Trimming took 4 bases from V and 6 from J; bases not matched to a gene: 6. From germline, CDR1 is SGHDN and CDR2 FVKESK. CDR3: CASSPVRQGEQYF. CDR3 nucleotide sequence: TGTGCCAGCAGCCCAGTTCGACAGGGCGAGCAGTACTTC.

V usage is TRBV2 and J usage is TRBJ2-3; a possible D gene is TRBD1 (5 bases). The V gene's germline CDR1 is SNHLY and CDR2 FYNNEI. The CDR3 is 12 amino acids. Trimming took off 9 bases at V and 2 bases at J, with 9 bases between the two ends. The CDR3 sequence: CARSRDTDTQYF. The CDR3 DNA is TGTGCCAGGAGCAGGGACACAGATACGCAGTATTTT.

The rearrangement links TRBV7-9 to TRBJ1-4; 7 positions agree with TRBD1. The CDR3 runs to 15 residues. The trim removed 6 bases at V and 10 bases at J, leaving 14 bases unmatched. The germline gives CDR1 SEHNR, CDR2 FQNEAQ (reference sequence). CDR3 sequence reads: CASRLSGTEGGKLFF. The CDR3, as DNA: TGTGCCAGCAGATTGAGCGGGACAGAGGGTGGAAAACTGTTTTTT. Full variable domain (remainder filled in from reference TRBV7-9 and TRBJ1-4): DTGVSQNPRHKITKRGQNVTFRCDPISEHNRLYWYRQTLGQGPEFLTYFQNEAQLEKSRLLSDRFSAERPKGSFSTLEIQRTEQGDSAMYLCASRLSGTEGGKLFFGSGTQLSVL.

This chain connects TRBV5-1 to TRBJ1-1; tentatively, D is TRBD1 (6 bases). From germline, CDR1 is SGHRS and CDR2 YFSETQ. The CDR3 covers 15 residues. Trimming pared 4 bases from V and 4 bases from J, leaving 17 bases between. CDR3 bases: TGCGCCAGCAGCCGAGCTTTGGGGGCGAGCACTGAAGCTTTCTTT. Its protein product is CASSRALGASTEAFF. Filled out from reference TRBV5-1 and TRBJ1-1, the complete variable domain reads KAGVTQTPRYLIKTRGQQVTLSCSPISGHRSVSWYQQTPGQGLQFLFEYFSETQRNKGNFPGRFSGRQFSNSRSEMNVSTLELGDSALYLCASSRALGASTEAFFGQGTRLTVV.

This chain links TRBV28 with TRBJ2-7; TRBD1 or TRBD2 may be the D gene (5 bases each). V lost 4 bases and J 3 bases, leaving 13 bases between the germline ends. This CDR3 has 14 residues. Germline V gene data show CDR1 as MDHEN and CDR2 as SYDVKM. The CDR3 DNA follows: TGTGCCAGCAGTTCGACCGGGACGGGCTACGAGCAGTACTTC. The encoded protein is CASSSTGTGYEQYF.

The gene calls are TRBV5-4 and TRBJ2-5; weak D call: TRBD2 (6 bases). Germline CDR1 and CDR2: SGHNT and YYREEE (reference sequence). Between the trimmed V and J ends, which lost 6 bases and 0 bases, there was a span of 12 bases. The CDR3 covers 14 residues. DNA for the CDR3: TGTGCCAGCACCGTCAGCGGGTACCAAGAGACCCAGTACTTC. It codes for CASTVSGYQETQYF. Full variable domain (outside the CDR3, taken from reference TRBV5-4 and TRBJ2-5): ETGVTQSPTHLIKTRGQQVTLRCSSQSGHNTVSWYQQALGQGPQFIFQYYREEENGRGNFPPRFSGLQFPNYSSELNVNALELDDSALYLCASTVSGYQETQYFGPGTRLLVL.

In this sample, this clone turned up once. The chain employs TRBV5-6 and TRBJ2-2; tentatively, D is TRBD2 (5 bases). The V gene's germline CDR1 is SGHDT and CDR2 YYEEEE. With 2 bases removed from V and 6 bases from J, the gap between germline ends came to 14 bases. CDR3 size: 15 residues. CDR3 region: CASSFYGGGPGELFF. In nucleotides, the CDR3 is TGTGCCAGCAGCTTTTACGGTGGAGGTCCCGGGGAGCTGTTTTTT.

The J gene is TRBJ1-2, the V gene TRBV18; tentative D call: TRBD1 (5 bases). The V end lost 2 bases, the J end lost 4 bases, and 14 bases lay between the germline ends. Per the germline V gene, CDR1 is KGHSH and CDR2 is LQKENI. This CDR3 region has 15 residues. The CDR3 region is CASSPGTANLYGYTF. CDR3 DNA: TGTGCCAGCTCACCAGGGACCGCTAACCTCTATGGCTACACCTTC.

The CDR3 DNA reads TGTGCCAGCAGCCTAAGACAGGGCGCGGGATACAATGAGCAGTTCTTC. It codes for CASSLRQGAGYNEQFF. The chain couples TRBV7-2 to TRBJ2-1; tentative D call: TRBD1 (7 bases). Trimming shortened V by 5 bases and J by 4 bases, and 18 bases separated the two germline ends. The CDR3 is made up of 16 amino acids. Per the germline V gene, CDR1 is SGHTA and CDR2 is FQGNSA.

In its sample, this clone was seen a few times. Other DNA sequences in the same sample also yield this CDR3. This rearrangement joins TRBV18 to TRBJ1-1; possibly TRBD1 for D (5 bases). V was clipped by 3 bases and J by 0 bases, with 8 bases between them. The germline V gene has CDR1 KGHSH and CDR2 LQKENI. This CDR3 comprises 14 residues. CDR3 bases: TGTGCCAGCTCACCGGGGGGGATGAACACTGAAGCTTTCTTT. It encodes CASSPGGMNTEAFF.

The gene calls are TRBV5-1 and TRBJ2-3; perhaps TRBD2 as D (6 bases). V was pared by 4 bases and J by 2 bases, with 11 bases between. The germline V gene encodes CDR1 SGHRS and CDR2 YFSETQ. CDR3 length: 14 amino acids. The CDR3 loop is CASSTEGSTDTQYF. The CDR3, as DNA: TGCGCCAGCAGCACGGAGGGGTCCACAGATACGCAGTATTTT. The full variable domain, its missing parts supplied by reference TRBV5-1 and TRBJ2-3, is KAGVTQTPRYLIKTRGQQVTLSCSPISGHRSVSWYQQTPGQGLQFLFEYFSETQRNKGNFPGRFSGRQFSNSRSEMNVSTLELGDSALYLCASSTEGSTDTQYFGPGTRLTVL.

The rearrangement joins TRBV28 to TRBJ2-7; D gene ambiguous. The length of the CDR3 is 13 residues. Deletions cut 7 bases from V and 2 bases from J, with 12 bases between. Looked up from germline, CDR1 is MDHEN and CDR2 is SYDVKM. This CDR3 is CASMNSGAYEQYF. The CDR3 bases are TGTGCCAGCATGAACAGTGGAGCCTACGAGCAGTACTTC.

CDR3 residues: CSVVPPREEPDRAPDTGELFF. CDR3 DNA sequence: TGCAGCGTTGTGCCTCCTCGCGAGGAGCCGGACAGGGCACCGGACACCGGGGAGCTGTTTTTT. This rearrangement joins TRBV29-1 to TRBJ2-2; 8 positions match TRBD1. Germline V gene data show CDR1 as SQVTM and CDR2 as ANQGSEA. The CDR3 runs to 21 residues. With 4 bases clipped from V and 3 bases from J, the junction kept 25 bases outside the gene matches.

V gene TRBV7-2 combines with J gene TRBJ2-7; weak D call: TRBD1 (5 bases). The CDR3 is 15 residues long. In germline, CDR1 is SGHTA, CDR2 FQGNSA. The ends were cut back, 2 bases at V and 0 bases at J, with 11 bases in the middle. CDR3 nucleotides: TGTGCCAGCAGCTTATCGAGACAGAGCTCCTACGAGCAGTACTTC. It translates to CASSLSRQSSYEQYF.

J is TRBJ1-1 and V is TRBV5-1; the match to TRBD1 covers 7 bases. Germline CDR1 reads SGHRS; CDR2 reads YFSETQ. J was trimmed by 5 bases and V by 3 bases; bases with no gene match: 10. This CDR3 comprises 15 residues. CDR3 residues: CASSSGQVTGTEAFF. The DNA for the CDR3 is TGCGCCAGCAGCTCCGGACAGGTTACGGGGACTGAAGCTTTCTTT.

This rearrangement joins TRBV5-1 to TRBJ1-4; D perhaps matches TRBD1 (6 bases). The V end was cut by 6 bases, the J end by 3 bases, with 18 bases between. The CDR3 covers 16 residues. Looked up from germline, CDR1 is SGHRS and CDR2 is YFSETQ. The CDR3 DNA reads as TGCGCCAGCACCCGGGACAACGGTTTCCCTAATGAAAAACTGTTTTTT. Protein: CASTRDNGFPNEKLFF.

The chain uses TRBV18 and TRBJ2-1; TRBD2 matches at 7 bases. With 6 bases clipped from V and 2 bases from J, the junction kept 10 bases outside the gene matches. CDR1 and CDR2 (germline): KGHSH, LQKENI. CDR3 length equals 16 residues. The CDR3 DNA reads TGTGCCAGCTCGTCAAGGCGCGGGAGTGCCTACAATGAGCAGTTCTTC. Its translation is CASSSRRGSAYNEQFF. Variable domain in full (rest from reference TRBV18 and TRBJ2-1): NAGVMQNPRHLVRRRGQEARLRCSPMKGHSHVYWYRQLPEEGLKFMVYLQKENIIDESGMPKERFSAEFPKEGPSILRIQQVVRGDSAAYFCASSSRRGSAYNEQFFGPGTRLTVL.